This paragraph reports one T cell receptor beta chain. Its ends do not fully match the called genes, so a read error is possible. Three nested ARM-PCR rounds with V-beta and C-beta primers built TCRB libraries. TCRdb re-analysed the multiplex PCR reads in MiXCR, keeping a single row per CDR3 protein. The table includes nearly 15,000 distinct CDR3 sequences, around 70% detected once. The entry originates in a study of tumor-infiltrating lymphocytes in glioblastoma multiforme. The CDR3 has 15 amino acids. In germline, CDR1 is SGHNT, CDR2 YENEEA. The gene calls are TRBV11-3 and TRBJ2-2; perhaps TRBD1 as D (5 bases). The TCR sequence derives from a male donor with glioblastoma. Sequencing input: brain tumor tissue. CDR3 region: CARSLMATDTGELFF. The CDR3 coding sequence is TGTGCCAGGAGCTTGATGGCGACGGACACTGGTGAGCTGTTTTTT.